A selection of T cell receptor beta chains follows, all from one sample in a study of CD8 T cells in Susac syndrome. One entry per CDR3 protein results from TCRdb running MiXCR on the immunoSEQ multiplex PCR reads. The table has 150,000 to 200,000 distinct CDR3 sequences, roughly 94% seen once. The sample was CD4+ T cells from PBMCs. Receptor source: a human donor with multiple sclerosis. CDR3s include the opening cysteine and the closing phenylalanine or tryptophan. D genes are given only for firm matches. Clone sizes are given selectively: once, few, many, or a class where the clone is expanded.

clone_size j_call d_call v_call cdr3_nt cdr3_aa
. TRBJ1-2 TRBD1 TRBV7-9 TGTGCCAGCAGCTCGACAGGGTATTGGGGCTACACCTTC CASSSTGYWGYTF
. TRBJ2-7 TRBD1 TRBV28 TGTGCCAGCAGTCCAGGACAGGCTACCTACGAGCAGTACTTC CASSPGQATYEQYF
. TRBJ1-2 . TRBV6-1 TGTGCCAGCAGTGCGGACACTCGCTATGGCTACACCTTC CASSADTRYGYTF
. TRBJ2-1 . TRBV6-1 TGTGCCAGCACTCATCCCCCAGGGCATGAGCAGTTCTTC CASTHPPGHEQFF
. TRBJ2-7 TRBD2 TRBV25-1 TGTGCCAGCGGTAGCGGGACCTACGAGCAGTACTTC CASGSGTYEQYF
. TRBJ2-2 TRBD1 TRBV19 TGTGCCAGTAGCCAAACCGGGACAGGGCCCGGGGAGCTGTTTTTT CASSQTGTGPGELFF
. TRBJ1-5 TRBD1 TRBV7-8 TGTGCCAGCAGCCCCACAGGGGTGCGCAATCAGCCCCAGCATTTT CASSPTGVRNQPQHF
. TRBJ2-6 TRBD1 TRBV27 TGTGCCAGCAGTACCGGGGACAGCTCTGGGGCCAACGTCCTGACTTTC CASSTGDSSGANVLTF
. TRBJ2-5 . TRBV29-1 TGCAGCGGTCAGACAGTGGGGGAGACCCAGTACTTC CSGQTVGETQYF
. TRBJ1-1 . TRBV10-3 TGTGCCATCAGTGAGGCGGAAAAAGCTTTCTTT CAISEAEKAFF
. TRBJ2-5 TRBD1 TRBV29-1 TGCAGCGTTGACGCCGGGACAGGGATAACGGAGACCCAGTACTTC CSVDAGTGITETQYF
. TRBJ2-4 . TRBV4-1 TGCGCCAGCAGCCAAGATTTGGGGCAGACCAAAAACATTCAGTACTTC CASSQDLGQTKNIQYF
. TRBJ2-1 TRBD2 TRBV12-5 TGTGCTAGTGGTTTGGTCCTGGGGAGGGAGCGGGAGGTTCAGCAGTTCTTC CASGLVLGREREVQQFF
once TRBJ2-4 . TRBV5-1 TGCGCCAGCAGTTTGGTGGGAGGCAAAAACATTCAGTACTTC CASSLVGGKNIQYF
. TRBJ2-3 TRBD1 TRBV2 TGTGCCAGCAGTAATCAGGGGGCTTCAGATACGCAGTATTTT CASSNQGASDTQYF
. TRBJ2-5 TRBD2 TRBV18 TGTGCCAGCTCACCACGGGAGGGGTCACAAGAGACCCAGTACTTC CASSPREGSQETQYF
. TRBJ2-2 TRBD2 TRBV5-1 TGCGCCAGCGGGAGACTAGCGGGAGACACCGGGGAGCTGTTTTTT CASGRLAGDTGELFF
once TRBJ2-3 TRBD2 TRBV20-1 TGCAGTGCTAGAGGGTGGGCGGGAGTGAGAACAGATACGCAGTATTTT CSARGWAGVRTDTQYF
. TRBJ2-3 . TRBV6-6 TGTGCCAGCAGTTACGGAGGGAACACAGATACGCAGTATTTT CASSYGGNTDTQYF
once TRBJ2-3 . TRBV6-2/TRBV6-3 TGTGCCGCAACGAGGGGTTGGTACGATACGCAGTATTTT CAATRGWYDTQYF
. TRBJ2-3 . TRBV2 TGTGCCAGCAGGGAGGGGGCGCTTGATACGCAGTATTTT CASREGALDTQYF
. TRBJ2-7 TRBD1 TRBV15 TGTGCCACCAGCTCCACAGGGGCCTACGAGCAGTACTTC CATSSTGAYEQYF
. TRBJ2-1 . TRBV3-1 TGTGCCAGCAGCCAAGCATCGCGGACCAATGAGCAGTTCTTC CASSQASRTNEQFF
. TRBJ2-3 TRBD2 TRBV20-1 TGCAGTGCCCAGTCCTCTAGCGGGAGAACAGATACGCAGTATTTT CSAQSSSGRTDTQYF
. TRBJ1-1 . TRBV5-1 TGCGCCAGCAGCTTCTTCGGTGAAACGAACACTGAAGCTTTCTTT CASSFFGETNTEAFF
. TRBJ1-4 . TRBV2 TGTGCCAGCAGGGTTCGCGGTAATGAAAAACTGTTTTTT CASRVRGNEKLFF
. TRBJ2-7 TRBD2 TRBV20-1 TGCAGTGCTAGGTCTAGCGGGAGAGGCTCCTACGAGCAGTACTTC CSARSSGRGSYEQYF
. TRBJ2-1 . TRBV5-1 TGCGCCAGCAGCCAGGACCTCGGAGGGTACAATGAGCAGTTCTTC CASSQDLGGYNEQFF
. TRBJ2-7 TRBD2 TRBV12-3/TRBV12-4 TGTGCCAGCAGACTAACTAGCGGGAGGGCTCTCGAGCAGTACTTC CASRLTSGRALEQYF
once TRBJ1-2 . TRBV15 TGTGCCACCAGCTATATGACAGGCACTAACTATGGCTACACCTTC CATSYMTGTNYGYTF
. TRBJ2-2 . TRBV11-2 TGTGCCAGCAGCCACAGCCGGGTGGGCGGGGAGCTGTTTTTT CASSHSRVGGELFF
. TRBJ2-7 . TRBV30 TGTGCCTGGGGGACGGGACATACCTACGAGCAGTACTTC CAWGTGHTYEQYF
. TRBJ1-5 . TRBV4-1 TGCGCCAGCAGCCGTCGGGGCGGGGTTAGCAATCAGCCCCAGCATTTT CASSRRGGVSNQPQHF
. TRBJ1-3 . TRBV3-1 TGTGCCAGCAGCGGACGAAGGGGGACACACGGAAACACCATATATTTT CASSGRRGTHGNTIYF
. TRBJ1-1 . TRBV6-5 TGTGCCAGCAGTTACTCAGTCAACACTGAAGCTTTCTTT CASSYSVNTEAFF
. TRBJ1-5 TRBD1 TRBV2 TGTGCCAGCAGAATTACAGGGGAGGATCAGCCCCAGCATTTT CASRITGEDQPQHF
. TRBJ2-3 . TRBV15 TGTGCCACCAGCAGAGACCGCAGGGCCCCAGATACGCAGTATTTT CATSRDRRAPDTQYF
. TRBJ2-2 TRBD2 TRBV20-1 TGCAGTGCCCCCAGGGCGGGAGGGACCGGGGAGCTGTTTTTT CSAPRAGGTGELFF
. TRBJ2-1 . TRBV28 TGTGCCAGCAGGTTGGACGATGCCTACAATGAGCAGTTCTTC CASRLDDAYNEQFF
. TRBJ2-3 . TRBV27 TGTGCCAGCGGGTCCAGTTACACAGATACGCAGTATTTT CASGSSYTDTQYF
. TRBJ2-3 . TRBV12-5 TGTGCTAGTGGTTTGAGCACAGATACGCAGTATTTT CASGLSTDTQYF
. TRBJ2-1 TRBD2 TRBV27 TGTGCCAGCAGTTCTATGGCTAGCGGGAGTAATGAGCAGTTCTTC CASSSMASGSNEQFF
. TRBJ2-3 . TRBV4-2 TGTGCCACCGCTTCAAGAGGGAAGGATACGCAGTATTTT CATASRGKDTQYF
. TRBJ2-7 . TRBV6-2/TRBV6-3 TGTGCCACCAGGCAGTCTGGCGGGACTTACGAGCAGTACTTC CATRQSGGTYEQYF
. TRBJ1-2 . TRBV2 TGTGCCAGCAGTGCCAGGGTGGGCTACACCTTC CASSARVGYTF
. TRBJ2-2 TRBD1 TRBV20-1 TGCAGTGCCGGGACAGGGAACACCGGGGAGCTGTTTTTT CSAGTGNTGELFF
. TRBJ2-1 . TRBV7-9 TGTGCCAGCAGCTTAGGGCGGGCCTCCTACAATGAGCAGTTCTTC CASSLGRASYNEQFF
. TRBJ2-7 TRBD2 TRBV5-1 TGCGCCAGCAGCCGCGGGACTAGCGGCTCCTACGAGCAGTACTTC CASSRGTSGSYEQYF
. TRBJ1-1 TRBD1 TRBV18 TGTGCCAGCTCACCCCGGGGACAGTTGAACACTGAAGCTTTCTTT CASSPRGQLNTEAFF
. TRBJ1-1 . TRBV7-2 TGTGCCAGCAGCAACACAGGTGGTGCTGAAGCTTTCTTT CASSNTGGAEAFF
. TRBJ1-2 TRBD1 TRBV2 TGTGCCAGCAGTCCTCCGGGACAGAACTATGGCTACACCTTC CASSPPGQNYGYTF
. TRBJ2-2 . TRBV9 TGTGCCAGCAGCTCCCTCCCAAGGGGTACCGGGGAGCTGTTTTTT CASSSLPRGTGELFF
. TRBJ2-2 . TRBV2 TGTGCCAGCACAGCTTCAGCCGGGGAGCTGTTTTTT CASTASAGELFF
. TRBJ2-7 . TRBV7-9 TGTGCCAGCAGCAATGACGTAGGACAGTACGAGCAGTACTTC CASSNDVGQYEQYF
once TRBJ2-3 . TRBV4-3 TGCGCCAGCAGCCAAGACCCCCGCGGGACCTCTAGCACAGATACGCAGTATTTT CASSQDPRGTSSTDTQYF